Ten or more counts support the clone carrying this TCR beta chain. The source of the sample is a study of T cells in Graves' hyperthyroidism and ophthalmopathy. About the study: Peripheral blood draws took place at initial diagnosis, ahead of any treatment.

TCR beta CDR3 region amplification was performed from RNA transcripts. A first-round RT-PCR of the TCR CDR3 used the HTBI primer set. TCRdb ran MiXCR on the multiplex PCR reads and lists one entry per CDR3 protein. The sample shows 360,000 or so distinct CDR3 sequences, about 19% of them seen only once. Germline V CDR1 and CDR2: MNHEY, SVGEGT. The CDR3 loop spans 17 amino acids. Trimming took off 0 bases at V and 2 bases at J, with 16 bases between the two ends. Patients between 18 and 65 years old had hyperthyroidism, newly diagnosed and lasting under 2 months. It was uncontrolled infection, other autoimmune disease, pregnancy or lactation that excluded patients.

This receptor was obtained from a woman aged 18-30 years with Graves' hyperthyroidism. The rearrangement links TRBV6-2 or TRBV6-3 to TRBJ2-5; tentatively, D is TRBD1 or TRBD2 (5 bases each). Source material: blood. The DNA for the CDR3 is TGTGCCAGCAGTTACTCCCTAGAGGGGATCCATCAAGAGACCCAGTACTTC. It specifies CASSYSLEGIHQETQYF.